This TCR beta chain was captured by sequencing in a study of CD8 T cells in ankylosing spondylitis. Study findings and constraints: Significant enrichment of disease-linked clones was reportedly seen in matched ankylosing spondylitis synovial fluid. In ankylosing spondylitis blood, a motif of roughly eight highly homologous TCR beta variants appeared characteristic.

Quantitative molecular-barcoded 5'-RACE generated the TCR beta libraries. TCRdb re-called the 5' RACE reads through MiXCR, storing one row per CDR3 protein. This sample carries around 230,000 distinct CDR3 sequences, roughly 8.2% of them seen once, and the ten largest clones take around 4.9%. This clonotype was recorded many times. Its specificity is not known. Per germline, CDR1 SQVTM and CDR2 ANQGSEA. The CDR3 has 12 residues. The V end was cut by 4 bases, the J end by 10 bases, with 11 bases between. The origin of this receptor is a female donor with ankylosing spondylitis or in good health (not recorded which). V gene TRBV29-1 combines with J gene TRBJ1-6, with D possibly matching TRBD1 (5 bases). The source material was blood, either unsorted or a sorted T cell fraction (not recorded which). This CDR3 reads CSVGGGDSPLHF. The CDR3 region has the DNA TGCAGCGTTGGAGGCGGGGACTCACCCCTCCACTTT.